Here is one T cell receptor beta chain with its context. This specimen belongs to a study of blood T cell repertoires in COVID-19. The CDR3 length is 16 residues. The germline gives CDR1 LGHDT, CDR2 YNNKEL (reference sequence). V dropped 7 bases and J dropped 6 bases, with 21 bases sitting between them. Here immunoSEQ multiplex PCR was the method, and the copy in TCRdb shows in-frame clones only, minus some. Here the sample spans some 250,000 clones, roughly 90% being singletons. This rearrangement joins TRBV3-1 (or the pseudogene TRBV3-2) to TRBJ2-2; tentatively, D is TRBD2 (6 bases). This clonotype was obtained from a woman in her thirties with COVID-19, enrolled during active disease. Sequenced: peripheral blood. The CDR3 DNA is TGTGCCAGCAACTTACACCCGGGACTCCCCCCCGGGGAGCTGTTTTTT. Encoded protein: CASNLHPGLPPGELFF.